The clone carrying this T cell receptor beta chain was found once. What it recognizes is unknown. The data stem from a study of T cell responses to AZD1222 COVID-19 vaccine. Study-wide results and limits: The sample set comprised mostly white British donors with more females, and clonal diversity was possibly underestimated. Repertoires in all cases were sampled only once the peak T cell response had passed. At baseline, seropositivity was found in only five or six AZD1222 recipients. Breadth and depth of Spike-specific TCRs rose after two AZD1222 doses.

This CDR3 is 12 amino acids long. V gave up 1 base and J gave up 11 bases, with 11 bases separating them. The germline gives CDR1 LNHDA, CDR2 SQIVND (reference sequence). Measured with immunoSEQ multiplex PCR; TCRdb has only the in-frame clones, and not every one. The repertoire has under 200,000 clones, approximately 90% of them found once; the top ten carry about 3.5%. Sequencing used peripheral blood, obtained 28 days after the second dose of the MenACWY control vaccine. This chain joins TRBV19 and TRBJ1-1; the D is unclear. This receptor was obtained from an adult who received the MenACWY meningococcal vaccine as a control. The CDR3 bases are TGTGCCAGTAGTATAGCCCCCTGGGGTGCTTTCTTT. It yields the protein CASSIAPWGAFF.